Listed below are T cell receptor beta chains from one sample, sequenced in a study of T cell changes during pregnancy in multiple sclerosis. Clones were read by immunoSEQ multiplex PCR, and TCRdb kept only the in-frame ones, dropping some. The data show about 68,000 clones, about nine tenths seen once. The sequencing used peripheral blood, collected in the third trimester of pregnancy. These receptors were taken from a female donor with multiple sclerosis, enrolled in a pregnancy study. Both conserved end residues are part of each CDR3. D genes are given only for firm matches. Only part of the rows carry a size: once, few, many, or a class if the clone is expanded.

j_gene | v_gene | abundance | d_gene | CDR3nt | CDR3aa
TRBJ1-1 | TRBV5-1 | . | . | TGCGCCAGCAGCTTGATAGGGGAGGACACTGAAGCTTTCTTT | CASSLIGEDTEAFF
TRBJ2-1 | TRBV11-2 | . | . | TGTGCCAGCAGCACCTACTCCTACAATGAGCAGTTCTTC | CASSTYSYNEQFF
TRBJ1-1 | TRBV27 | once | . | TGTGCCAGCAGGTTCGGGTCCTATACGACTGAAGCTTTCTTT | CASRFGSYTTEAFF
TRBJ2-7 | TRBV18 | . | . | TGTGCCAGCTCACCACCCTCGGAGGGGTCGCGTGAGCAGTACTTC | CASSPPSEGSREQYF
TRBJ2-3 | TRBV10-3 | once | TRBD2 | TGTGCCATCGGTCCCGCGGGAGTAACGGATACGCAGTATTTT | CAIGPAGVTDTQYF
TRBJ2-1 | TRBV5-1 | . | TRBD2 | TGCGCCAGCAGCTTGACTAGCGGGGAGTACAATGAGCAGTTCTTC | CASSLTSGEYNEQFF
TRBJ2-3 | TRBV7-2 | . | TRBD2 | TGTGCCAGCAGCTTGAGCGGGAGCGGCGGAGATACGCAGTATTTT | CASSLSGSGGDTQYF
TRBJ1-1 | TRBV4-3 | . | TRBD1 | TGCGCCAGCAGCCAAGGGATTAGGGGGACAGGGATTCCGAACACTGAAGCTTTCTTT | CASSQGIRGTGIPNTEAFF
TRBJ2-1 | TRBV5-4 | . | TRBD2 | TGTGCCAGCAGCCCGAATATAAGGACTAGCGGGAGGTTCAGGGATGAGCAGTTCTTC | CASSPNIRTSGRFRDEQFF
TRBJ1-2 | TRBV7-9 | . | TRBD1 | TGTGCCAGCAGCAGAGACAGGGGGGACTATGGCTACACCTTC | CASSRDRGDYGYTF
TRBJ1-2 | TRBV7-9 | . | TRBD1 | TGTGCCAGCAGCTTAGAGGGGGCCTATGGCTACACCTTC | CASSLEGAYGYTF
TRBJ1-2 | TRBV7-9 | . | TRBD1 | TGTGCCAGCAGCTGGGGGGACAGGGAAGTGGGCTACACCTTC | CASSWGDREVGYTF
TRBJ2-1 | TRBV19 | once | TRBD1 | TGTGCCAGTAGTATAGGGCAGGGGGTGGAGAATGAGCAGTTCTTC | CASSIGQGVENEQFF
TRBJ2-7 | TRBV9 | once | . | TGTGCCAGCAGCGTAGATGGGGCGACCCCAGAAAGGCAGTACTTC | CASSVDGATPERQYF